These 7 T cell receptor beta chains were sequenced from one sample in a study of CD8 T cells in ankylosing spondylitis. Using its own MiXCR run on the 5' RACE reads, TCRdb lists one record per CDR3 protein. This table has about 450,000 distinct CDR3 sequences, 20% to 30% appearing once. Study-wide results and limits: Apparently characteristic of ankylosing spondylitis blood was a TCR beta motif (roughly 8 highly homologous variants).

The antigens for these receptors are not known. The sample comprised blood, either unsorted or a sorted T cell fraction (not recorded which). The receptors here all came from a male donor with ankylosing spondylitis.

The V call is TRBV20-1, the J call TRBJ2-3; D gene unclear. Germline V gene lookup returns CDR1 DFQATT and CDR2 SNEGSKA (reference sequence). The CDR3 extends over 10 amino acids. CDR3 in DNA: TGCACTTTAGTACGAAATACGCAGTATTTT. Translation: CTLVRNTQYF.

The rearrangement joins TRBV20-1 to TRBJ1-5, with D hard to call. V was cut by 4 bases and J by 0 bases, with 4 bases left in between. The length of the CDR3 is 12 residues. CDR1 is DFQATT and CDR2 is SNEGSKA in the germline V gene (reference sequence). Written as DNA, the CDR3 is TGCAGTGCTACCCTTAGCAATCAGCCCCAGCATTTT. Its translation is CSATLSNQPQHF.

The table lists this clonotype with many counts. Germline and junction disagree at one end, which may indicate a read error. V and J are TRBV5-6 and TRBJ2-1; TRBD2 matches at 8 bases. Germline CDR1 and CDR2: SGHDT and YYEEEE. The CDR3 spans 14 residues. This chain's CDR3 is CASSLTSAYNEQFF. The CDR3, as DNA: TGCGCCAGCAGCTTGACTAGCGCTTACAATGAGCAGTTCTTC.

In its sample, this clonotype was seen a few times. V and J are TRBV20-1 and TRBJ1-1; maybe TRBD1 (5 bases). Trimming pared 0 bases from V and 1 base from J, leaving 12 bases between. Looked up from germline, CDR1 is DFQATT and CDR2 is SNEGSKA (reference sequence). The CDR3 loop spans 15 amino acids. The DNA of the CDR3 is TGCAGTGCTAGAGATCAGTTTCAGGGGAACACTGAAGCTTTCTTT. Protein product: CSARDQFQGNTEAFF.

The CDR3 loop reads CASSVRGPWTSGSKRNEQFF. The CDR3 bases are TGCGCCAGCAGCGTCAGGGGGCCCTGGACTAGCGGGAGTAAAAGGAATGAGCAGTTCTTC. V is TRBV5-1 and J is TRBJ2-1; 13 nucleotides align to TRBD2. Trimming cost V 4 bases and J 7 bases; bases outside gene matches: 20. There are 20 residues in the CDR3. Germline V gene lookup returns CDR1 SGHRS and CDR2 YFSETQ.

This clonotype was observed a few times. The chain carries TRBV5-1 and TRBJ2-5; D may be TRBD1 (6 bases). The V gene lost 3 bases and the J gene lost 1 base, with 13 bases spanning the gap. The CDR3 loop spans 15 amino acids. The germline V gene has CDR1 SGHRS and CDR2 YFSETQ. The CDR3 loop reads CASSWTQGFQETQYF. In nucleotides, the CDR3 is TGCGCCAGCAGCTGGACCCAGGGGTTCCAAGAGACCCAGTACTTC.

Only a few counts were recorded for this clonotype. This chain uses TRBV6-2 or TRBV6-3 with TRBJ2-3; D perhaps matches TRBD2 (5 bases). With 2 bases removed from V and 6 bases from J, the gap between germline ends came to 9 bases. The CDR3 spans 13 residues. Per the germline V gene, CDR1 is MNHEY and CDR2 is SVGEGT. Here the CDR3 reads CASSYLPGDTQYF. CDR3 nucleotide sequence: TGTGCCAGCAGTTACCTACCGGGGGATACGCAGTATTTT.